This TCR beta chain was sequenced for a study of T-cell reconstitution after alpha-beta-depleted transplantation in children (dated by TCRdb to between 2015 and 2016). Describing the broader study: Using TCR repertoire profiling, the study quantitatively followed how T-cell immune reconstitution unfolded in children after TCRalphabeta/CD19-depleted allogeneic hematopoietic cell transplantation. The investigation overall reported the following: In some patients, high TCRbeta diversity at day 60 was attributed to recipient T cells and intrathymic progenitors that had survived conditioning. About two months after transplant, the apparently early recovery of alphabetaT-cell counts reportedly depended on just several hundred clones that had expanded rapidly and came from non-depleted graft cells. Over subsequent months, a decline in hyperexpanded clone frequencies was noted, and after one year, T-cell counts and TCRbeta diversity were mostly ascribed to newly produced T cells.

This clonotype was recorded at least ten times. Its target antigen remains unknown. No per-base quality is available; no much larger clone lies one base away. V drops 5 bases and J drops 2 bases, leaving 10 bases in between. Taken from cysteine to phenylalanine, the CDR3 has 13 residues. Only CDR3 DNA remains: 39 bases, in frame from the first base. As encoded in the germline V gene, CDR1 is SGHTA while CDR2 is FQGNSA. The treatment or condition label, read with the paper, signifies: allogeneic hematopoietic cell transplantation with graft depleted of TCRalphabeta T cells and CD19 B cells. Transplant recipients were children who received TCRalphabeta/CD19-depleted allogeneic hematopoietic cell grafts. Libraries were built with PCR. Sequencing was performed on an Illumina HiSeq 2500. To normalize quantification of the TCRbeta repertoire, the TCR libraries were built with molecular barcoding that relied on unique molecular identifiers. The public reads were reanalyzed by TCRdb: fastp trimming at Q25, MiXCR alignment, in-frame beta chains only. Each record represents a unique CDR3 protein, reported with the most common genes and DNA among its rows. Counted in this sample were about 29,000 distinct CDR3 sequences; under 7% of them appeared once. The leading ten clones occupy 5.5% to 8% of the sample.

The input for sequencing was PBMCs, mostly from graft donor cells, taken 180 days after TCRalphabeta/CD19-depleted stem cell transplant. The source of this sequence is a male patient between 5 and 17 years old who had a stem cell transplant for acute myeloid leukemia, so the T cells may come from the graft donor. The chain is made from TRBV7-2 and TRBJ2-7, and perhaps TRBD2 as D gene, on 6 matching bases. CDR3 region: CASSRPGAYEQYF. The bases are TGTGCCAGCAGCCGCCCGGGGGCCTACGAGCAGTACTTC.